Listed below are T cell receptor beta chains from one sample, sequenced in a study of cytomegalovirus exposure and HLA in healthy donors. Clones were sequenced by immunoSEQ multiplex PCR, and TCRdb holds only the in-frame ones, with some missing. Of about 190,000 clones listed, about 76% are singletons. Sequencing used PBMCs. Receptors were obtained from a woman between 50 and 59 years old in good health and CMV-seronegative. CDR3s include the opening cysteine and the closing phenylalanine or tryptophan. A D gene is named only where the DNA matches it firmly. A clone size is listed for some rows: how often the clone was seen (once, few, many), or a class if it is expanded.

CDR3 length | D gene | J gene | V gene | clone size | CDR3 protein | CDR3 DNA
13 | . | TRBJ1-1 | TRBV12-5 | . | CASGPQQGTEAFF | TGTGCTAGTGGCCCCCAGCAGGGCACTGAAGCTTTCTTT
14 | TRBD1 | TRBJ1-1 | TRBV6-6 | few | CASSSPPDRLQAFF | TGTGCCAGCAGTTCCCCCCCGGACAGGCTTCAAGCTTTCTTT
15 | . | TRBJ2-5 | TRBV5-8 | few | CASSLNGGYQETQYF | TGTGCCAGCAGCTTGAATGGCGGATACCAAGAGACCCAGTACTTC
14 | . | TRBJ2-7 | TRBV10-3 | . | CAISTDHTSYEQYF | TGCGCCATCTCGACAGACCACACCTCCTACGAGCAGTACTTC
15 | . | TRBJ1-2 | TRBV6-1 | . | CASSEWGTSIYGYTF | TGTGCCAGCAGTGAATGGGGGACAAGCATCTATGGCTACACCTTC
15 | TRBD1 | TRBJ1-2 | TRBV6-1 | once | CASSHNPGQIYGYTF | TGTGCCAGCAGCCATAACCCGGGACAGATCTATGGCTACACCTTC
20 | TRBD1 | TRBJ1-3 | TRBV9 | . | CASSPTTGTGALAGGNTIYF | TGTGCCAGCAGCCCAACTACCGGCACAGGGGCCCTCGCAGGGGGAAACACCATATATTTT
13 | TRBD1 | TRBJ1-1 | TRBV5-1 | few | CASSPDRGWGLAF | TGCGCCAGCAGCCCCGACAGGGGGTGGGGTTTAGCCTTT
14 | . | TRBJ1-4 | TRBV7-9 | . | CASSLSRGVEKLFF | TGTGCCAGCAGCTTAAGTAGGGGTGTAGAAAAACTGTTTTTT
16 | . | TRBJ2-6 | TRBV29-1 | few | CSVYVAEPSGANVLTF | TGCAGCGTTTATGTAGCGGAGCCCTCTGGGGCCAACGTCCTGACTTTC
13 | . | TRBJ1-2 | TRBV25-1 | . | CASSRGFSDGYTF | TGTGCCAGCAGTCGAGGGTTTAGCGATGGCTACACCTTC
13 | TRBD1 | TRBJ2-7 | TRBV6-5 | . | CASSYDRVHEQYF | TGTGCCAGCAGTTACGACAGGGTCCACGAGCAGTACTTC
18 | . | TRBJ2-5 | TRBV5-5 | . | CASSLVDREGLGQETQYF | TGTGCCAGCAGCTTGGTGGACAGGGAGGGCCTGGGCCAAGAGACCCAGTACTTC
16 | TRBD1 | TRBJ2-3 | TRBV9 | . | CASSVEGQERTDTQYF | TGTGCCAGCAGCGTGGAAGGACAGGAGAGGACAGATACGCAGTATTTT
12 | . | TRBJ2-1 | TRBV6-5 | . | CASSGGRNEQFF | TGTGCCAGCAGCGGGGGGCGGAATGAGCAGTTCTTC
16 | . | TRBJ1-2 | TRBV6-1 | . | CASSEGRWTQIDGYTF | TGTGCCAGCAGTGAAGGTCGGTGGACACAGATCGATGGCTACACCTTC
14 | TRBD1 | TRBJ1-1 | TRBV11-1 | few | CASSFLSGGSEAFF | TGTGCCAGCAGCTTTTTATCAGGGGGCAGTGAAGCTTTCTTT
16 | . | TRBJ1-5 | TRBV19 | . | CASSPIRLLSNQPQHF | TGTGCCAGTAGTCCCATCAGACTTCTGAGCAATCAGCCCCAGCATTTT
15 | . | TRBJ1-4 | TRBV19 | few | CASRAIFEANEKLFF | TGTGCCAGTAGGGCTATATTTGAGGCTAATGAAAAACTGTTTTTT
16 | . | TRBJ2-3 | TRBV18 | . | CASSPSSSGHTDTQYF | TGTGCCAGCTCACCGAGTAGTAGCGGCCACACAGATACGCAGTATTTT
17 | . | TRBJ1-4 | TRBV5-1 | . | CASSASQGRFVGEKLFF | TGCGCCAGCAGCGCGTCCCAGGGGAGATTTGTGGGGGAAAAACTGTTTTTT
13 | . | TRBJ1-1 | TRBV13 | few | CASSLKGDTEAFF | TGTGCCAGCAGCTTAAAAGGGGACACTGAAGCTTTCTTT
14 | . | TRBJ1-1 | TRBV5-1 | once | CASSSGGKGTEAFF | TGCGCCAGCAGCTCTGGGGGGAAGGGTACTGAAGCTTTCTTT
13 | TRBD1 | TRBJ1-1 | TRBV5-5 | few | CASSAGTGTEAFF | TGTGCCAGCAGCGCCGGGACAGGGACTGAAGCTTTCTTT
14 | . | TRBJ2-1 | TRBV7-9 | . | CASTPDSSYNEQFF | TGTGCCAGCACCCCGGACAGCTCCTACAATGAGCAGTTCTTC
13 | . | TRBJ2-5 | TRBV18 | . | CASSPLYQETQYF | TGTGCCAGCTCACCACTTTATCAGGAGACCCAGTACTTC
16 | . | TRBJ2-1 | TRBV5-4 | . | CASSTGGVGTDRGQFF | TGTGCCAGCAGCACGGGAGGGGTCGGGACAGACCGAGGGCAGTTCTTC
13 | . | TRBJ1-4 | TRBV5-6 | few | CASSLTGNEKLFF | TGTGCCAGCAGCTTAACAGGGAATGAAAAACTGTTTTTT
13 | . | TRBJ1-1 | TRBV6-1 | once | CASLVGGRAEAFF | TGTGCCAGCTTGGTCGGGGGGCGGGCTGAAGCTTTCTTT
15 | TRBD2 | TRBJ2-1 | TRBV6-1 | . | CASSPISGGLNEQFF | TGTGCCAGCAGCCCTATTAGCGGGGGGCTGAATGAGCAGTTCTTC
12 | . | TRBJ2-5 | TRBV29-1 | . | CSVEAGGETQYF | TGCAGCGTTGAGGCGGGCGGGGAGACCCAGTACTTC
14 | TRBD1 | TRBJ1-1 | TRBV6-6 | . | CASNDRGGGTEAFF | TGTGCCAGCAACGACAGGGGAGGCGGCACTGAAGCTTTCTTT
14 | TRBD1 | TRBJ1-2 | TRBV11-2 | . | CASSLGRTGFGYTF | TGTGCCAGCAGCTTAGGTCGGACAGGGTTCGGCTACACCTTC
15 | TRBD2 | TRBJ2-1 | TRBV19 | once | CASSTIGGTSNEQFF | TGTGCCAGTAGTACCATAGGCGGGACTAGCAATGAGCAGTTCTTC
12 | . | TRBJ1-1 | TRBV19 | . | CASSRTGIEAFF | TGTGCCAGTAGTAGAACCGGGATTGAAGCTTTCTTT
17 | TRBD1 | TRBJ2-5 | TRBV5-1 | . | CASSYPRQGADQETQYF | TGCGCCAGCAGCTACCCCCGACAGGGGGCTGATCAAGAGACCCAGTACTTC
14 | . | TRBJ1-1 | TRBV27 | many | CASGGHGNTGEAFF | TGTGCCAGCGGGGGCCACGGGAATACGGGTGAAGCTTTCTTT
19 | TRBD1 | TRBJ1-2 | TRBV19 | . | CASSIEGAGTGRRRNGYTF | TGTGCCAGTAGTATAGAAGGTGCGGGGACAGGGCGGCGTCGGAATGGCTACACCTTC
15 | TRBD2 | TRBJ2-3 | TRBV5-1 | . | CASRLLAREGDTQYF | TGCGCCAGCAGGTTACTAGCAAGGGAGGGAGATACGCAGTATTTT
12 | TRBD1 | TRBJ2-7 | TRBV7-9 | . | CASGTDIYEQYF | TGTGCCAGCGGGACAGATATCTACGAGCAGTACTTC
13 | . | TRBJ1-2 | TRBV18 | . | CASSPEQDYGYTF | TGTGCCAGCTCACCGGAGCAAGACTATGGCTACACCTTC
16 | TRBD1 | TRBJ2-3 | TRBV23-1 | few | CASSRNRGRGTDTQYF | TGCGCCAGCAGTCGCAACAGGGGTAGAGGCACAGATACGCAGTATTTT
14 | TRBD2 | TRBJ2-1 | TRBV10-3 | . | CAITGLAGNNEQFF | TGTGCCATCACCGGACTAGCGGGAAACAATGAGCAGTTCTTC
15 | TRBD2 | TRBJ2-2 | TRBV7-8 | . | CASRVAGRGTGELFF | TGTGCCAGCAGAGTAGCGGGAAGGGGGACCGGGGAGCTGTTTTTT
16 | TRBD1 | TRBJ2-2 | TRBV7-9 | . | CASSPRDRGQAGELFF | TGTGCCAGCAGCCCCCGGGACAGGGGGCAGGCCGGGGAGCTGTTTTTT
13 | . | TRBJ1-2 | TRBV27 | . | CASSLVGLLGYTF | TGTGCCAGCAGTTTAGTGGGCTTATTGGGCTACACCTTC
14 | TRBD1 | TRBJ1-5 | TRBV5-5 | . | CASGTGTSNQPQHF | TGTGCCAGCGGGACAGGGACTAGCAATCAGCCCCAGCATTTT
13 | . | TRBJ2-1 | TRBV28 | . | CASRQAFYNEQFF | TGTGCCAGCAGGCAGGCTTTCTACAATGAGCAGTTCTTC